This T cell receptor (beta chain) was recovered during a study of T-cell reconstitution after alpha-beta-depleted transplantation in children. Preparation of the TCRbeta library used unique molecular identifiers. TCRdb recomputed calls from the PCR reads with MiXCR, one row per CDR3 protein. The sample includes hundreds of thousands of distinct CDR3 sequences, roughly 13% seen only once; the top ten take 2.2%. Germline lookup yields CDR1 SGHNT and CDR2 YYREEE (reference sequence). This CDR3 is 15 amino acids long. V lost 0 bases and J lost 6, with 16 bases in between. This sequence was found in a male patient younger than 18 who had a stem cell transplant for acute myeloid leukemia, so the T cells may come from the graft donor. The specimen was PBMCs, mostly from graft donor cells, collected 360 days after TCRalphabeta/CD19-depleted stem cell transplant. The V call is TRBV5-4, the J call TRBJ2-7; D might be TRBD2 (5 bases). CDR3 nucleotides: TGTGCCAGCAGCTTGGGTCGGACTCCCTTGTCCGAGCAGTACTTC. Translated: CASSLGRTPLSEQYF.